The 20 T cell receptor beta chains in this list originate from one sample, sequenced in a study of shared clonotypes between healthy human individuals. Data came from immunoSEQ multiplex PCR; TCRdb stores just in-frame clones and leaves some out. The sample has some 490,000 clones, approximately 82% seen once. Material for sequencing was PBMCs. The receptors stem from a woman aged 40 to 50 in good health. Some clones in this sample may be carry-over from other donors' samples.

This clone was picked up a small number of times. The chain carries TRBV19 and TRBJ2-2; tentative D call: TRBD2 (6 bases). Germline CDR1 reads LNHDA; CDR2 reads SQIVND (reference sequence). V lost 8 bases and J lost 6, with 7 bases in between. CDR3 length: 11 amino acids. The CDR3 is CASWGAGELFF. The CDR3 DNA sequence: TGTGCCAGTTGGGGGGCCGGGGAGCTGTTTTTT.

V usage is TRBV7-2 and J usage is TRBJ2-1; D not certain. V lost 0 bases to trimming and J lost 9 bases, with 9 bases between them. CDR1 SGHTA and CDR2 FQGNSA come from the germline V gene. There are 13 residues in the CDR3. This CDR3 reads CASSLAPGFEQFF. In nucleotides, the CDR3 is TGTGCCAGCAGCTTAGCTCCCGGATTTGAGCAGTTCTTC.

The chain carries TRBV19 and TRBJ2-6, with D possibly matching TRBD1 (6 bases). With 4 bases removed from V and 0 bases from J, the gap between germline ends came to 16 bases. The V gene's germline CDR1 is LNHDA and CDR2 SQIVND (reference sequence). The CDR3 has 18 residues. CDR3 nucleotides: TGTGCCAGTAGTAGGGGACGGATGGGGGCCTCTGGGGCCAACGTCCTGACTTTC. Translated: CASSRGRMGASGANVLTF.

V and J are TRBV5-1 and TRBJ2-3, with TRBD2 identical over 8 bases. Germline loops: CDR1 SGHRS, CDR2 YFSETQ. This CDR3 has 15 amino acids. J was trimmed by 8 bases and V by 0 bases; bases with no gene match: 8. The DNA of the CDR3 is TGCGCCAGCAGCTTGGCGGTAGCGGGGCGGGGTACGCAGTATTTT. It encodes CASSLAVAGRGTQYF.

The chain has TRBV19 and TRBJ1-1; 8 bases line up with TRBD1. Germline V lookup: CDR1 LNHDA, CDR2 SQIVND (reference sequence). This CDR3 is 14 amino acids long. V dropped 6 bases and J dropped 5; count of bases not matched to a gene: 8. The CDR3 region is CASRPTGVGTEAFF. Written as DNA, the CDR3 is TGTGCCAGTAGACCGACAGGGGTGGGGACTGAAGCTTTCTTT.

This chain uses TRBV19 with TRBJ1-5; no clear D gene. V gave up 3 bases and J gave up 2 bases, with 2 bases separating them. The CDR3 runs 12 residues. Per germline, CDR1 LNHDA and CDR2 SQIVND (reference sequence). CDR3 amino acids: CASSMRNQPQHF. CDR3 bases: TGTGCCAGTAGTATGCGCAATCAGCCCCAGCATTTT.

V gene TRBV9 combines with J gene TRBJ2-1; 10 bases match TRBD2. With V trimmed by 0 bases and J by 8 bases, 5 bases remained unmatched. Per germline, CDR1 SGDLS and CDR2 YYNGEE. The CDR3 is made up of 15 amino acids. CDR3 DNA sequence: TGTGCCAGCAGCGTAGAGGCTAGCGGGAGTCATGAGCAGTTCTTC. Translation: CASSVEASGSHEQFF. The full variable domain, in which reference TRBV9 and TRBJ2-1 provide the parts outside the CDR3, is DSGVTQTPKHLITATGQRVTLRCSPRSGDLSVYWYQQSLDQGLQFLIQYYNGEERAKGNILERFSAQQFPDLHSELNLSSLELGDSALYFCASSVEASGSHEQFFGPGTRLTVL.

There are a few counts of this clone. The chain combines TRBV7-8 with TRBJ1-3, with D uncertain. The length of the CDR3 is 12 residues. Germline-derived CDR1 and CDR2 are SGHVS and FQNEAQ. V was shortened by 5 bases and J by 2 bases, with 4 bases between the two germline ends. CDR3 nucleotides: TGTGCCAGCAGCGCAGCTGGAAACACCATATATTTT. Encoded protein: CASSAAGNTIYF.

In its sample, this clone was seen many times. The chain links TRBV9 to TRBJ2-2; 14 nucleotides agree with TRBD2. CDR1 is SGDLS, CDR2 YYNGEE, per germline. The length of the CDR3 is 15 residues. Trimming at V came to 5 bases and at J to 6 bases, leaving 3 bases not matched to a gene. The DNA for the CDR3 is TGTGCCAGCAGAGGGACTAGCGGGAGTTCCGGGGAGCTGTTTTTT. Protein sequence: CASRGTSGSSGELFF.

The chain recombines TRBV28 with TRBJ2-7; TRBD1 agrees at 8 bases. The CDR3 totals 16 residues. CDR1 is MDHEN, CDR2 SYDVKM, per germline. The J segment lost 3 bases and the V segment lost 1 base, leaving 8 bases of the junction unmatched. The chain's CDR3 is CASSLYPGQGIYEQYF. Here the CDR3 DNA reads TGTGCCAGCAGTTTATACCCCGGACAGGGAATCTACGAGCAGTACTTC.

As regards this clone: Other DNA sequences in this sample translate to the same CDR3. The chain has TRBV4-1 and TRBJ2-5, with D possibly being TRBD1 (6 bases). V shed 0 bases and J shed 4 bases, with 9 bases lying between them. Looked up from germline, CDR1 is MGHRA and CDR2 is YSYEKL. The CDR3 is 14 amino acids. Here the CDR3 reads CASSQEGGRETQYF. The CDR3 bases are TGCGCCAGCAGCCAAGAAGGGGGAAGAGAGACCCAGTACTTC.

The CDR3 loop reads CASSGLATDTQYF. The CDR3 DNA sequence: TGTGCCAGCAGCGGACTAGCGACAGATACGCAGTATTTT. The chain recombines TRBV6-4 with TRBJ2-3, with 9 bases lining up with TRBD2. V was clipped by 6 bases and J by 3 bases; unmatched bases: 1. CDR3 length: 13 amino acids. Germline CDR1 is MRHNA and CDR2 is SNTAGT.

The J gene is TRBJ2-3, the V gene TRBV11-3, with 8 nucleotides matching TRBD1. The V gene end was trimmed by 5 bases and the J gene end by 0 bases; junction bases not matched to a gene: 4. Per the germline V gene, CDR1 is SGHNT and CDR2 is YENEEA. The CDR3 has 15 amino acids. CDR3: CASSPTGASTDTQYF. The CDR3 bases are TGTGCCAGCAGCCCGACAGGGGCTAGCACAGATACGCAGTATTTT.

V usage is TRBV27 and J usage is TRBJ2-7; 8 nucleotides line up with TRBD1. From germline, CDR1 is MNHEY and CDR2 SMNVEV (reference sequence). The length of the CDR3 is 14 residues. V trimming: 4 bases; J trimming: 6 bases; junction bases outside the gene matches: 8. CDR3 sequence (DNA): TGTGCCAGCAGTTCTTCCCAGGGGGCCCTCGAGCAGTACTTC. Encoded protein: CASSSSQGALEQYF.

This chain uses TRBV30 with TRBJ1-2; D remains unclear. V lost 4 bases and J lost 4, with 10 bases in between. Per germline, CDR1 GTSNPN and CDR2 SVGIG (reference sequence). There are 12 residues in the CDR3. In DNA form, the CDR3 reads TGTGCCTGGAATATGCCCCCCTATGGCTACACCTTC. Translating gives CAWNMPPYGYTF.

This chain uses TRBV28 with TRBJ2-7, with 7 nucleotides matching TRBD1. Trimming at V came to 8 bases and at J to 2 bases, leaving 12 bases not matched to a gene. CDR3 size: 15 residues. The germline gives CDR1 MDHEN, CDR2 SYDVKM. The CDR3 region has the DNA TGTGCCAGCCTACACAAGGGGGCGCTTCCCTACGAGCAGTACTTC. This gives the protein CASLHKGALPYEQYF.

The chain carries TRBV23-1 and TRBJ1-1; D not certain. TRBV23-1 is labeled an ORF, and its function is uncertain. Trimming cost V 0 bases and J 1 base, with 3 bases left between them. The CDR3 consists of 13 residues. The CDR3 DNA reads TGCGCCAGCAGTCAATCCGCGAACACTGAAGCTTTCTTT. This gives the protein CASSQSANTEAFF.

This chain connects TRBV11-2 to TRBJ2-1; D may be TRBD1 or TRBD2 (5 bases each). This CDR3 has 14 amino acids. V lost 6 bases and J lost 6, with 15 bases in between. Germline loops: CDR1 SGHAT, CDR2 FQNNGV. The CDR3 protein is CASSPGPTVNEQFF. CDR3 DNA: TGTGCCAGCAGTCCGGGACCTACGGTCAATGAGCAGTTCTTC.

Turning to this clone: Other DNA variants within this sample encode the same CDR3. The chain is built from TRBV7-9 and TRBJ2-2; D ambiguous. The CDR3 has 14 amino acids. Germline V lookup: CDR1 SEHNR, CDR2 FQNEAQ (reference sequence). V shed 5 bases and J shed 1 base, with 8 bases lying between them. The CDR3 sequence: CASSLTQNTGELFF. DNA of the CDR3: TGTGCCAGCAGCCTGACACAGAACACCGGGGAGCTGTTTTTT.

This clone has more than one count but fewer than ten. This CDR3 is also generated by other DNA sequences in the sample. The J gene is TRBJ1-3, the V gene TRBV10-1; no definite D call. Trimming took 0 bases from V and 1 from J, leaving 4 bases between them. CDR3 length: 14 residues. Germline values: CDR1 WNHNN, CDR2 SYGVQD (reference sequence). CDR3 bases: TGCGCCAGCAGTGAGTCCGGTTCTGGAAACACCATATATTTT. Translation gives CASSESGSGNTIYF.